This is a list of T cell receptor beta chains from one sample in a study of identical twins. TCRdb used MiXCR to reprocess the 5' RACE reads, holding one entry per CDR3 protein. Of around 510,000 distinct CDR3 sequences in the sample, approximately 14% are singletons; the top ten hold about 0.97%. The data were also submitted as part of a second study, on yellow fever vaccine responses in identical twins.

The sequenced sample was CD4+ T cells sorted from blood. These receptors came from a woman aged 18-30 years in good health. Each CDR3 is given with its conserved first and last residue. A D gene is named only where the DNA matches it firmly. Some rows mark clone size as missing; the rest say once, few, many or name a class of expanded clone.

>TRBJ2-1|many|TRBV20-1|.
CSAFPGPGEQFF
TGCAGTGCTTTTCCAGGGCCGGGTGAGCAGTTCTTC
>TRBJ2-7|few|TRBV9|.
CASSVGGRSPYEQYF
TGTGCCAGCAGCGTAGGTGGCAGATCGCCCTACGAGCAGTACTTC
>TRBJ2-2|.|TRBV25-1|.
CASRLRDGELFF
TGTGCCAGCCGTCTCAGGGACGGGGAGCTGTTTTTT
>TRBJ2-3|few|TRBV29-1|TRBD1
CSVATGVPDTQYF
TGCAGCGTTGCAACAGGGGTTCCAGATACGCAGTATTTT
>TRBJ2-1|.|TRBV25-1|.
CASSERQGLNSYNEQFF
TGTGCCAGCAGTGAGCGACAGGGACTGAACTCCTACAATGAGCAGTTCTTC
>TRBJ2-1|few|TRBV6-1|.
CASSRATQFF
TGTGCCAGCAGCCGGGCCACCCAGTTCTTC
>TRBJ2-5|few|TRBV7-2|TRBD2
CASRRTSGSLVQYF
TGTGCCAGCAGGAGGACTAGCGGGAGCTTGGTTCAGTACTTC
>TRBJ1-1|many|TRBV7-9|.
CASTPELKNTEAFF
TGTGCCAGCACCCCGGAGCTTAAGAACACTGAAGCTTTCTTT
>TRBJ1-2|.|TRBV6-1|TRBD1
CASRIYRGVSYGYTF
TGTGCCAGCAGAATCTACAGGGGTGTTAGCTATGGCTACACCTTC
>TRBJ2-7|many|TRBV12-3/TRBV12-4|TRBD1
CASSTWDRGRYEQYF
TGTGCCAGCAGTACTTGGGACAGGGGAAGGTACGAGCAGTACTTC
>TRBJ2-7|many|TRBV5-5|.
CASSGIRIRPYEQYF
TGTGCCAGCAGCGGGATCCGGATCAGACCCTACGAGCAGTACTTC
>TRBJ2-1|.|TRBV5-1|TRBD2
CASSPIAGEYNEQFF
TGCGCCAGCAGCCCGATAGCGGGGGAGTACAATGAGCAGTTCTTC
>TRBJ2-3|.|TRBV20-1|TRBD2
CSAPLAGGPGDTQYF
TGCAGTGCTCCCCTAGCGGGAGGGCCGGGAGATACGCAGTATTTT
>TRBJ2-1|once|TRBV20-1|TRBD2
CSGTGGRAGTNEQFF
TGCAGTGGAACCGGCGGGAGGGCCGGGACCAATGAGCAGTTCTTC
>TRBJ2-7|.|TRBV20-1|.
CSADPRERYEQYF
TGCAGTGCAGACCCCAGGGAGCGCTACGAGCAGTACTTC
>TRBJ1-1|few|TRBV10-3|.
CAIRTRGSEAFF
TGTGCCATCAGGACCCGGGGCTCTGAAGCTTTCTTT
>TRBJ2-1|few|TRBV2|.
CASSPTLNNEQFF
TGTGCCAGCAGCCCGACCCTGAACAATGAGCAGTTCTTC
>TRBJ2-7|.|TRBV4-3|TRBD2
CASSQDRLAGYEQYF
TGCGCCAGCAGCCAAGACAGGCTAGCGGGCTACGAGCAGTACTTC
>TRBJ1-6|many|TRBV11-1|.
CASSLEPVGANSPLHF
TGTGCCAGCAGCTTAGAACCAGTAGGGGCCAATTCACCCCTCCACTTT
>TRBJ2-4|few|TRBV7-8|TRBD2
CASNQGLLAGGPNIQYF
TGTGCCAGCAACCAGGGGCTACTAGCGGGGGGGCCTAACATTCAGTACTTC
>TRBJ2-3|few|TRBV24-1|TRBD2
CATGYYAGGPGDTQYF
TGTGCCACCGGATACTATGCGGGGGGGCCCGGAGATACGCAGTATTTT
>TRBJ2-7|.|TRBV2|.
CASRQGTLGEQYF
TGTGCCAGCAGGCAGGGCACCCTGGGCGAGCAGTACTTC
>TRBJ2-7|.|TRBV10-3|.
CAIKGASVSYEQYF
TGTGCCATCAAGGGGGCTAGCGTCTCCTACGAGCAGTACTTC
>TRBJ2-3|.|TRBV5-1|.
CASSPGSATQYF
TGCGCCAGCAGCCCGGGGAGTGCTACGCAGTATTTT
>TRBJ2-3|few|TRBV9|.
CASSSFSRWRDADTQYF
TGTGCCAGCAGCTCGTTCTCGAGATGGCGGGATGCAGATACGCAGTATTTT
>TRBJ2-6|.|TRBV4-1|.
CASSPLGESGANVLTF
TGCGCCAGCAGCCCCCTTGGGGAATCTGGGGCCAACGTCCTGACTTTC
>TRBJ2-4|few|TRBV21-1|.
CASSKKAYGDAKNIQYF
TGTGCCAGCAGCAAAAAGGCGTACGGGGACGCCAAAAACATTCAGTACTTC
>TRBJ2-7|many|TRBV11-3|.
CASSLRSGYEQYF
TGTGCCAGCAGCTTAAGGTCGGGCTACGAGCAGTACTTC
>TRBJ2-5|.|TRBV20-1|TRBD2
CSAPETSGRGETQYF
TGCAGTGCGCCAGAGACTAGCGGGAGGGGAGAGACCCAGTACTTC
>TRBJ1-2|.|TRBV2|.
CASSGFGLTTGGYTF
TGTGCCAGCAGTGGGTTTGGACTAACCACTGGTGGCTACACCTTC
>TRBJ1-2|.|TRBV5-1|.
CASSSSLGAYSLYTF
TGCGCCAGCAGCTCCTCCCTTGGAGCCTATTCGCTCTACACCTTC
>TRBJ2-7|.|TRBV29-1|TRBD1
CSVVYGQGWYEQYF
TGCAGCGTTGTATATGGACAGGGTTGGTACGAGCAGTACTTC
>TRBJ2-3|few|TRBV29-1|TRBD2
CSVERLAGGTDTQYF
TGCAGCGTTGAAAGACTAGCGGGAGGTACAGATACGCAGTATTTT
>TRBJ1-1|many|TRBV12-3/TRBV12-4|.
CASSSLRTSPFF
TGTGCCAGCAGTTCCCTCCGGACCAGCCCTTTCTTT
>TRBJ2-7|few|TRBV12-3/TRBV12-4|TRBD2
CASRGGTDNAYEQYF
TGTGCCAGCAGGGGGGGGACCGATAATGCCTACGAGCAGTACTTC
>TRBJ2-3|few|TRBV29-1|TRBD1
CSVDGTGITDTQYF
TGCAGCGTCGACGGGACAGGGATAACAGATACGCAGTATTTT
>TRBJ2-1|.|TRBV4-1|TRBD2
CASSQGIAGEQFF
TGCGCCAGCAGCCAAGGAATAGCGGGAGAGCAGTTCTTC
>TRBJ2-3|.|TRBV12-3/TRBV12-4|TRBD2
CAICTRRLAGGPGDTQYF
TGTGCCATCTGCACCCGTCGGCTAGCGGGAGGGCCTGGGGATACGCAGTATTTT
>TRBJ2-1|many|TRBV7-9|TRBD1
CASSLVSTGGVNEQFF
TGTGCCAGCAGCTTAGTAAGCACAGGGGGAGTAAATGAGCAGTTCTTC